This T cell receptor beta chain comes out of a study of T cells in Graves' hyperthyroidism and ophthalmopathy. Findings of the study overall: Among clonotypes expanded in thyroid above 0.001, most were also found in blood. Separating ophthalmopathy from stable hyperthyroidism was achieved by a 13 V-J model.

These patients, aged 18 to 65, had recently diagnosed hyperthyroidism lasting under 2 months. PBMCs were obtained from approximately 9.2 ml fresh peripheral blood. Germline lookup yields CDR1 MNHEY and CDR2 SMNVEV (reference sequence). V lost 2 bases to trimming and J lost 0 bases, with 5 bases between them. This CDR3 is 13 amino acids long. What was amplified from RNA transcripts were TCR beta CDR3 regions. A set of HTBI primers served as the primers for a first-round RT-PCR of the TCR CDR3. TCRdb reprocessed the multiplex PCR reads with MiXCR, giving one entry per CDR3 protein. This table holds under 350,000 distinct CDR3 sequences, 20% to 25% found once. Ten or more counts support this clonotype. Its specificity is unknown.

Sequencing used blood. The TCR was taken from a man aged 40-50 years with Graves' hyperthyroidism that later progressed to Graves' ophthalmopathy. This rearrangement joins TRBV27 to TRBJ2-7; D is unresolved. The CDR3 is CASSLMTSYEQYF. The CDR3 bases are TGTGCCAGCAGTTTAATGACCTCCTACGAGCAGTACTTC.